Listed below are T cell receptor beta chains from one sample, sequenced in a study of T-cell memory formation after mild COVID-19. TCRdb analysed the 5' RACE reads with MiXCR anew, one entry per CDR3 protein. Of about 400,000 distinct CDR3 sequences listed, over 13% are singletons. Sequenced: PBMCs or a T cell subset sorted from them (not recorded which). Source of these receptors: a man in his late teens or twenties who had mild COVID-19 (a few samples of this study predate the infection). Cell type and time point are not known. Both conserved end residues are part of each CDR3. A D gene is named only where the DNA matches it firmly. Only part of the rows carry a size: once, few, many, or a class if the clone is expanded.

- - TRBJ1-5 TRBV6-2/TRBV6-3 TGTGCCAGCAGTTACCCGTATAGCAATCAGCCCCAGCATTTT CASSYPYSNQPQHF
few TRBD1 TRBJ1-1 TRBV2 TGTGCCCTATCTAAGGGGGCGAACACTGAAGCTTTCTTT CALSKGANTEAFF
many - TRBJ1-6 TRBV12-3/TRBV12-4 TGTGCCAGCAGGGGGGGACGAGGAAGATCACCCCTCCACTTT CASRGGRGRSPLHF
- TRBD1 TRBJ2-1 TRBV20-1 TGCAGTGCTAGTGACTTACGACAGGGGAACTACAATGAGCAGTTCTTC CSASDLRQGNYNEQFF
once - TRBJ2-5 TRBV3-2 TGTGCCAGCAGCCAAGAGGGACTAGCGGGGGGGCCCGGGACCCAGTACTTC CASSQEGLAGGPGTQYF
many - TRBJ1-1 TRBV5-1 TGCGCCAGCAGCGACAGGTTCAACGACAGACTTAACACTGAAGCTTTCTTT CASSDRFNDRLNTEAFF
once - TRBJ1-6 TRBV27 TGTGCCAGCAGTTTATCGATTAACCGGGAGTGGTCACCCCTCCACTTT CASSLSINREWSPLHF
- - TRBJ1-2 TRBV20-1 TGCAGTGCTCAGACAGAACCCTACTATGGCTACACCTTC CSAQTEPYYGYTF
few - TRBJ2-2 TRBV29-1 TGCAGCGTTGTGACAACGAACACCGGGGAGCTGTTTTTT CSVVTTNTGELFF
- TRBD1 TRBJ1-2 TRBV6-2/TRBV6-3 TGTGCCAGCAGCTTCTTAGGGGGCGCGGATGGCTACACCTTC CASSFLGGADGYTF
- - TRBJ2-3 TRBV5-1 TGCGCCAGCAGCCTAGGGTTAAGCTCAGTAGATACGCAGTATTTT CASSLGLSSVDTQYF
- - TRBJ1-4 TRBV5-6 TGTGCCAGCAACTTCGGGGGCCTAAATGAAAAACTGTTTTTT CASNFGGLNEKLFF
few TRBD1 TRBJ1-4 TRBV2 TGTGCCAGCAGCGACAGGGTAACTAATGAAAAACTGTTTTTT CASSDRVTNEKLFF
- - TRBJ2-3 TRBV7-3 TGTGCCAGCAGCTTTCGCGGTCACACAGATACGCAGTATTTT CASSFRGHTDTQYF
few - TRBJ2-3 TRBV28 TGTGCCAGCATGTCGGGCACAGATACGCAGTATTTT CASMSGTDTQYF
- TRBD1 TRBJ1-4 TRBV27 TGTGCCAGCGGAAAGGGGGCTAGTACTGAAAAACTGTTTTTT CASGKGASTEKLFF
- - TRBJ2-3 TRBV7-2 TGTGCCAGCAATTTAGCGTCGGGGCCAGTAGATACGCAGTATTTT CASNLASGPVDTQYF
few - TRBJ2-3 TRBV9 TGTGCCAGCACCGTCAGGGGGGCTTCAGATACGCAGTATTTT CASTVRGASDTQYF
- - TRBJ1-2 TRBV5-1 TGCGCCAGCAGCTTTACAGGGTTTGATGGCTACACCTTC CASSFTGFDGYTF
few TRBD1 TRBJ1-5 TRBV20-1 TGCAGTGCTAGGTCGATACAGGGGAATCAGCCCCAGCATTTT CSARSIQGNQPQHF
- TRBD2 TRBJ2-2 TRBV9 TGTGCCAGCAGCGTACCAAGACTAGCGGCGAACACCGGGGAGCTGTTTTTT CASSVPRLAANTGELFF
many - TRBJ2-2 TRBV9 TGTGCCAGCAGCGTCGTGGGGGGAACCGGGACAGGGGAGCTGTTTTTT CASSVVGGTGTGELFF